This T cell receptor (beta chain) comes out of a study of molecular identifiers for immune sequencing clone quantification. Listed TCR primers, together with previously described methods, were used for the bulk TCR libraries. Via MiXCR, TCRdb re-called the PCR reads, giving one row per CDR3 protein. The sample carries approximately 500,000 distinct CDR3 sequences, about a fifth recorded once. In its sample, this clonotype was seen many times. J was trimmed by 1 base and V by 4 bases; bases with no gene match: 10. Germline assignment: CDR1 DFQATT and CDR2 SNEGSKA (reference sequence). CDR3 length equals 15 residues.

J is TRBJ2-7 and V is TRBV20-1, with 7 bases aligning to TRBD1. Sequencing input: naive CD8+ T cells from blood, with Jurkat cell RNA spiked in. Described subset: FACS-sorted CD8+CD4-CCR7+CD45RA+ naive T cells. This sequence was found in a human donor in good health. Some libraries in this study had Jurkat cell RNA spiked in. CDR3 in amino acids: CSAIHRDRASYEQYF. CDR3 sequence (DNA): TGCAGTGCTATCCACCGGGACAGAGCATCCTACGAGCAGTACTTC.